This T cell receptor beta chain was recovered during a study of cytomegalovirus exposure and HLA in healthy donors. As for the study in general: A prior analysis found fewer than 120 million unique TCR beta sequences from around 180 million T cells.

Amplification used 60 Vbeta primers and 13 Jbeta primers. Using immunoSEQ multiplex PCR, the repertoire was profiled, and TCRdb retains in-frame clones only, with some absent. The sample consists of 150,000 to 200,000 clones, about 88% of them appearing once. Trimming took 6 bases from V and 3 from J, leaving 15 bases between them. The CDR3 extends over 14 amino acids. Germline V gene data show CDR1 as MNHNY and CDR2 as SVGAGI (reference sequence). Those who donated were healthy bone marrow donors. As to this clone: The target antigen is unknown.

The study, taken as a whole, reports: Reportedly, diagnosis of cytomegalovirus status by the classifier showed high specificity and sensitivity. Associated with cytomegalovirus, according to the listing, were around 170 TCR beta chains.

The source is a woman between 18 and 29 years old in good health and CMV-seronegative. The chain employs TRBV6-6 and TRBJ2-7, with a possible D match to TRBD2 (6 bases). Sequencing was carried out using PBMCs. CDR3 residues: CASRAAGRGYEQYF. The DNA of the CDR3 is TGTGCCAGCAGGGCGGCGGGACGAGGCTACGAGCAGTACTTC.